The TCR beta chain under discussion was sequenced for a study of glioma-infiltrating T cells. Overall study results and limits: Gliomas, especially low-grade, showed above-expected tissue-blood divergence; non-neoplastic patients showed below. Tissue and blood shared very few CDR3 sequences.

The iRepertoire nested amplicon-rescue multiplex PCR amplified TCR alpha and beta CDR3s from RNA. Input was 100-400 ng of tissue mRNA or PBMC total RNA. MiXCR was run by TCRdb on the multiplex PCR reads, yielding one entry per CDR3 protein. Of some 180,000 distinct CDR3 sequences listed, about 32% are singletons. About this clonotype itself: Its antigen is unidentified.

The sample comprised glioma tissue, nonneoplastic brain tissue, or PBMCs (not recorded which). The TCR comes from a human donor with low-grade glioma or glioblastoma, undergoing nonglioma brain surgery, or in good health (not recorded which).

The CDR3 region is CAGEPGGDEQFF. Written as DNA, the CDR3 is TGTGCCGGCGAGCCTGGGGGCGATGAGCAGTTCTTC. The J gene is TRBJ2-1, the V gene TRBV4-2; tentatively, D is TRBD1 (6 bases). The V and J ends lost 11 bases and 8 bases respectively, with 16 bases between them. CDR1 and CDR2 from the germline V gene are LGHNA and YNFKEQ. The CDR3 length is 12 residues.